A single sample is the source of the 30 T cell receptor beta chains below, sequenced in a study of graft-versus-host responses after intestinal transplantation. Antigen specificity for these receptors is unknown. The table came from immunoSEQ multiplex PCR; TCRdb's copy has only in-frame clones and leaves some out. The table records tens of thousands of clones, approximately 88% of them present only once. This specimen was unstimulated CD4+ T cells sorted from spleen or lymph node cells, taken before transplant. Receptors originate from a human donor who was the organ donor for an intestinal transplant.

This clone was seen just once. The genes are TRBV6-5 and TRBJ2-7; D remains unclear. The CDR3 sequence is 12 residues long. V was cut by 7 bases and J by 4 bases, with 11 bases left in between. Germline V gene sequence: CDR1 MNHEY, CDR2 SVGAGI. CDR3 region: CASIKTSYEQYF. The CDR3 region has the DNA TGTGCCAGCATTAAGACATCATACGAGCAGTACTTC.

This chain connects TRBV5-4 to TRBJ1-2, with D perhaps TRBD1 (6 bases). Germline CDR1 and CDR2: SGHNT and YYREEE (reference sequence). CDR3 length equals 12 residues. Trimming left V 5 bases short and J 4 bases short, with 9 bases between. CDR3 in amino acids: CASRSDSYGYTF. CDR3 DNA: TGTGCCAGCAGATCGGACAGCTATGGCTACACCTTC.

The rearrangement links TRBV4-1 to TRBJ1-2; D gene uncertain. The CDR3 covers 14 residues. The ends were cut back, 0 bases at V and 4 bases at J, with 9 bases in the middle. CDR1 MGHRA and CDR2 YSYEKL come from the germline V gene. This CDR3 reads CASSQDGVRYGYTF. CDR3 nucleotides: TGCGCCAGCAGCCAAGACGGAGTCCGCTATGGCTACACCTTC.

The V gene is TRBV25-1, the J gene TRBJ1-6, with a tentative D call TRBD1 (5 bases). CDR1 is MGHDK and CDR2 is SYGVNS in the germline V gene. CDR3 length: 14 residues. Trimming removed 7 bases from V and 2 bases from J, with 9 bases in between. This CDR3 reads CASTRGTYNSPLHF. CDR3 in DNA: TGTGCCAGCACTAGGGGCACCTATAATTCACCCCTCCACTTT.

This chain links TRBV5-1 with TRBJ1-4; 8 bases fit TRBD1. Per the germline V gene, CDR1 is SGHRS and CDR2 is YFSETQ. The CDR3 length is 15 residues. V shed 0 bases and J 7 bases; nucleotides not matched to a gene: 5. The chain's CDR3 is CASSLAGGHGEKLFF. In DNA, the CDR3 is TGCGCCAGCAGCTTGGCAGGGGGCCATGGTGAAAAACTGTTTTTT.

The table lists this clone with a few counts. The chain couples TRBV27 to TRBJ2-1; TRBD2 aligns across 9 bases. This CDR3 is 16 amino acids long. The germline V gene encodes CDR1 MNHEY and CDR2 SMNVEV (reference sequence). V shed 6 bases, J shed 6 bases, and the junction held 12 bases outside the gene matches. The CDR3 nucleotides are TGTGCCAGCAGCCATCCTCCGGGACTAGCCGGCAATGAGCAGTTCTTC. This encodes CASSHPPGLAGNEQFF.

The V call is TRBV30, the J call TRBJ1-2; unclear D gene. This CDR3 spans 12 amino acids. Per the germline V gene, CDR1 is GTSNPN and CDR2 is SVGIG (reference sequence). The germline V and J ends were trimmed by 7 bases and 5 bases, with 14 bases remaining between them. In nucleotides, the CDR3 is TGTGCCTACCAAGACACCGGGTATGGCTACACCTTC. Protein sequence: CAYQDTGYGYTF.

The chain recombines TRBV6-6 with TRBJ1-5, with D possibly matching TRBD1 (5 bases). CDR1 and CDR2 (germline): MNHNY, SVGAGI (reference sequence). The CDR3 loop spans 14 amino acids. The germline V and J ends were trimmed by 2 bases and 6 bases, with 11 bases remaining between them. CDR3 loop: CASSYGGYVQPQHF. DNA for the CDR3: TGTGCCAGCAGTTACGGGGGTTATGTTCAGCCCCAGCATTTT.

The chain uses TRBV30 and TRBJ2-7; D possibly matches TRBD1 or TRBD2 (5 bases each). The CDR3 has 11 residues. In germline, CDR1 is GTSNPN, CDR2 SVGIG (reference sequence). With 3 bases removed from V and 5 bases from J, the gap between germline ends came to 8 bases. The CDR3 loop reads CAWRRGNEQYF. CDR3 in DNA: TGTGCCTGGAGGAGGGGTAACGAGCAGTACTTC.

This clone was counted a few times. The CDR3 here is CASSFLGGQDNGYTF. DNA for the CDR3: TGTGCCAGCAGCTTTTTGGGGGGACAGGATAACGGCTACACCTTC. The rearrangement uses TRBV5-6 and TRBJ1-2; TRBD1 aligns across 8 bases. CDR3 size: 15 residues. After removal of 2 bases from V and 8 bases from J, the junction contained 11 bases not matched to a gene. CDR1 and CDR2 from the germline V gene are SGHDT and YYEEEE. The variable domain in full, with the rest retrieved from reference TRBV5-6 and TRBJ1-2, is DAGVTQSPTHLIKTRGQQVTLRCSPKSGHDTVSWYQQALGQGPQFIFQYYEEEERQRGNFPDRFSGHQFPNYSSELNVNALLLGDSALYLCASSFLGGQDNGYTFGSGTRLTVV.

Remarks on this clone: Germline is not matched at one junction end, which may reflect a read error. The genes are TRBV19 and TRBJ2-4, with D uncertain. The CDR3 is 14 residues long. The germline gives CDR1 LNHDA, CDR2 SQIVND (reference sequence). CDR3 amino acids: CANSINLAKNIQYF. The CDR3 bases are TGTGCCAATAGTATAAACCTAGCCAAAAACATTCAGTACTTC.

This clone turned up a few times. The chain links TRBV19 to TRBJ1-2, with TRBD1 matching over 8 bases. The CDR3 runs to 14 residues. Trimming at V came to 4 bases and at J to 3 bases, leaving 4 bases not matched to a gene. The germline V gene encodes CDR1 LNHDA and CDR2 SQIVND (reference sequence). The DNA of the CDR3 is TGTGCCAGTAGTAGACAGGGGAGGGACTATGGCTACACCTTC. This gives the protein CASSRQGRDYGYTF. The variable domain in full, completed from reference TRBV19 and TRBJ1-2, reads DGGITQSPKYLFRKEGQNVTLSCEQNLNHDAMYWYRQDPGQGLRLIYYSQIVNDFQKGDIAEGYSVSREKKESFPLTVTSAQKNPTAFYLCASSRQGRDYGYTFGSGTRLTVV.

V usage is TRBV19 and J usage is TRBJ1-1; D may be TRBD1 (6 bases). With 0 bases removed from V and 12 bases from J, the gap between germline ends came to 14 bases. Germline V gives CDR1 LNHDA, CDR2 SQIVND (reference sequence). The CDR3 is 13 residues long. CDR3 sequence: CASSIEARGGTFF. The DNA of the CDR3 is TGTGCCAGTAGTATAGAGGCCAGGGGAGGAACTTTCTTT.

V is TRBV11-3 and J is TRBJ2-3; 10 nucleotides agree with TRBD2. Trimming cost V 6 bases and J 2 bases; bases outside gene matches: 8. The CDR3 is 16 amino acids. Germline V lookup: CDR1 SGHNT, CDR2 YENEEA. In nucleotides, the CDR3 is TGTGCCAGCAGTTATGGGACTAGCGTTGTCACAGATACGCAGTATTTT. It yields the protein CASSYGTSVVTDTQYF.

This chain joins TRBV6-5 and TRBJ2-7; 7 nucleotides align to TRBD1. Per the germline V gene, CDR1 is MNHEY and CDR2 is SVGAGI. V trimming: 2 bases; J trimming: 8 bases; junction bases outside the gene matches: 0. This CDR3 has 11 residues. DNA of the CDR3: TGTGCCAGCAGTTACAGGGGGCAGCAGTACTTC. Its protein product is CASSYRGQQYF.

The chain couples TRBV4-1 to TRBJ2-5, with 8 bases aligning to TRBD2. Germline lookup yields CDR1 MGHRA and CDR2 YSYEKL. Trimming at V came to 1 base and at J to 5 bases, leaving 9 bases not matched to a gene. CDR3 length: 16 residues. DNA for the CDR3: TGCGCCAGCAGCCAAGCCCCAGCGGGAGCTAGGGAGACCCAGTACTTC. Protein product: CASSQAPAGARETQYF.

The CDR3 bases are TGTGCCAGCAGCAAAGTCGGCCAGCCACTAGCCAAAAACATTCAGTACTTC. Translation: CASSKVGQPLAKNIQYF. The chain carries TRBV21-1 and TRBJ2-4. TRBV21-1 constitutes a pseudogene. CDR3 length: 17 amino acids.

This chain connects TRBV29-1 to TRBJ2-3; 13 positions match TRBD2. V lost 6 bases and J lost 7; bases outside the gene matches: 13. Germline V gene lookup returns CDR1 SQVTM and CDR2 ANQGSEA. The CDR3 is made up of 16 amino acids. The CDR3 sequence: CSVASPGLAGANTQYF. Written as DNA, the CDR3 is TGCAGCGTCGCCTCCCCTGGACTAGCGGGGGCTAATACGCAGTATTTT.

The genes are TRBV5-5 and TRBJ2-1, with D unresolved. The CDR3 has 13 residues. CDR1 and CDR2 from the germline V gene are SGHKS and YYEKEE (reference sequence). The V end was cut by 0 bases, the J end by 5 bases, with 6 bases between. The CDR3, as DNA: TGTGCCAGCAGCTTGGGTGGACACAATGAGCAGTTCTTC. Encoded protein: CASSLGGHNEQFF.

The CDR3 nucleotides are TGTGCCAGCAGCTTATTGGAGCAGTTCTTC. This codes for CASSLLEQFF. The rearrangement links TRBV7-2 to TRBJ2-1; unclear D gene. The CDR3 loop spans 10 amino acids. V was clipped by 2 bases and J by 10 bases, with 3 bases between them. The germline gives CDR1 SGHTA, CDR2 FQGNSA.

The sample holds one count of this clone. This chain links TRBV2 with TRBJ2-7; 10 bases fit TRBD2. The CDR3 has 15 amino acids. V lost 5 bases and J lost 0; bases outside the gene matches: 4. The germline V gene encodes CDR1 SNHLY and CDR2 FYNNEI. CDR3 region: CASSPSSGSSYEQYF. CDR3 DNA: TGTGCCAGCAGTCCCTCTAGCGGGAGCTCCTACGAGCAGTACTTC.

The chain couples TRBV19 to TRBJ2-2, with a possible D match to TRBD1 (5 bases). V was trimmed by 5 bases and J by 4 bases, leaving 20 bases between them. The CDR3 is made up of 17 amino acids. Per germline, CDR1 LNHDA and CDR2 SQIVND (reference sequence). The CDR3 nucleotides read TGTGCCAGTAGTCTTGCCTGGGCGGTTAGGGGCACCGGGGAGCTGTTTTTT. It encodes CASSLAWAVRGTGELFF.

The chain joins TRBV2 to TRBJ2-6; TRBD2 is a possible D gene (5 bases). The V end was cut by 8 bases, the J end by 4 bases, with 12 bases between. CDR3 size: 14 residues. CDR1 is SNHLY, CDR2 FYNNEI, per germline. The CDR3 reads CASGSVAGANVLTF. In nucleotides, the CDR3 is TGTGCCAGCGGTAGCGTAGCCGGGGCCAACGTCCTGACTTTC.

V usage is TRBV4-2 and J usage is TRBJ1-6; tentatively, D is TRBD1 (5 bases). The V end was cut by 0 bases, the J end by 13 bases, with 16 bases between. The germline V gene has CDR1 LGHNA and CDR2 YNFKEQ. The CDR3 covers 15 residues. CDR3 loop: CASSQEGGRERPLHF. The CDR3 region has the DNA TGTGCCAGCAGCCAAGAGGGGGGACGTGAGAGGCCCCTCCACTTT.

The V call is TRBV10-2, the J call TRBJ2-7; D perhaps matches TRBD1 (5 bases). Trimming took 6 bases from V and 0 from J, leaving 6 bases between them. The CDR3 totals 12 residues. Germline V gives CDR1 WSHSY, CDR2 SAAADI. CDR3 sequence reads: CASRDTSYEQYF. CDR3 coding DNA: TGCGCCAGCAGGGACACCTCCTACGAGCAGTACTTC.

The chain carries TRBV5-1 and TRBJ2-7, with 12 bases identical to TRBD2. V dropped 4 bases and J dropped 3; count of bases not matched to a gene: 5. Germline CDR1 reads SGHRS; CDR2 reads YFSETQ. The CDR3 is 15 amino acids. CDR3 DNA sequence: TGCGCCAGCAGCGCACCGGGACTAGCGGGCTACGAGCAGTACTTC. Translation: CASSAPGLAGYEQYF.

The genes are TRBV19 and TRBJ1-2, with TRBD1 identical over 10 bases. The CDR3 extends over 15 amino acids. V lost 4 bases to trimming and J lost 6 bases; unmatched junction nucleotides: 8. Germline loops: CDR1 LNHDA, CDR2 SQIVND (reference sequence). CDR3 DNA: TGTGCCAGTAGTACCTCGTCCGGGACAGGGGATGGCTACACCTTC. Its translation: CASSTSSGTGDGYTF.

The CDR3 protein is CASRRDRRNSPLHF. The CDR3 nucleotides read TGTGCCAGCAGACGGGACCGACGGAATTCACCCCTCCACTTT. The chain combines TRBV6-1 with TRBJ1-6; possibly TRBD1 for D (5 bases). The CDR3 totals 14 residues. The germline V and J ends were trimmed by 6 bases and 7 bases, with 13 bases remaining between them. Germline CDR1 reads MNHNS; CDR2 reads SASEGT.

This chain connects TRBV7-2 to TRBJ1-2; D unclear. Germline V gene sequence: CDR1 SGHTA, CDR2 FQGNSA. The length of the CDR3 is 14 residues. Trimming took off 0 bases at V and 5 bases at J, with 10 bases between the two ends. The CDR3 DNA sequence: TGTGCCAGCAGCTTAGCGGCAGGAAATTATGGCTACACCTTC. Protein sequence: CASSLAAGNYGYTF.

The V and J genes are TRBV27 and TRBJ2-3; 11 nucleotides agree with TRBD2. This CDR3 has 16 amino acids. Per the germline V gene, CDR1 is MNHEY and CDR2 is SMNVEV (reference sequence). V shed 6 bases and J 1 base; nucleotides not matched to a gene: 6. CDR3 residues: CASRQILAGGTDTQYF. The CDR3 nucleotides read TGTGCCAGCAGGCAAATACTAGCGGGGGGCACAGATACGCAGTATTTT.